This T cell receptor beta chain stems from a study of T cell responses to AZD1222 COVID-19 vaccine. Overall study findings and caveats: In a largely white British group with more females than males, clonal diversity was possibly underestimated. Nearly half of spike-specific TCRs reportedly target variant regions that are unmutated in the B.1.351 and B.1.1.7 variants.

V dropped 6 bases and J dropped 0 bases, with 26 bases sitting between them. Germline V gives CDR1 LGHNT, CDR2 FRNRAP. The length of the CDR3 is 19 residues. Second-dose intervals of approximately 4 or approximately 12 weeks were pooled. Profiled with immunoSEQ multiplex PCR; TCRdb holds only in-frame clones, not every one. The sample lists some 45,000 clones, 90% seen once, with 30% to 45% in the top ten. For this clone: Antigen specificity is unknown.

Specimen: peripheral blood, collected 28 days after the second AZD1222 dose. The chain has TRBV12-5 and TRBJ1-1; tentatively, D is TRBD1 (6 bases). The sequence derives from an adult who received the AZD1222 COVID-19 vaccine. This CDR3 reads CASGTGLRGLTGLNTEAFF. The CDR3 DNA reads as TGTGCTAGTGGAACAGGGTTGAGAGGGTTAACCGGTTTGAACACTGAAGCTTTCTTT.